This is a list of T cell receptor beta chains from one sample in a study of PD-1 blockade in classical Hodgkin lymphoma. Method: immunoSEQ multiplex PCR; TCRdb's copy keeps in-frame clones and lacks some. The table includes some 100,000 clones, about nine tenths detected once. The source material was peripheral blood mononuclear cells (PBMCs), sampled at baseline. These receptors were collected from a human donor with classical Hodgkin lymphoma. Both conserved end residues are part of each CDR3. D genes are given only for firm matches. Rows give clone size only sometimes, using once, few, many, or a class for an expanded clone.

TRBV30	13	.	.	TRBJ2-7	TGTGCCTGGTCTTGGGGATCCCCTTACGGGCAGTACTTC	CAWSWGSPYGQYF
TRBV11-2	17	.	.	TRBJ2-7	TGTGCCAGCAGCTCACCGGGACAAAGGTTCCCATCCTACGAGCAGTACTTC	CASSSPGQRFPSYEQYF
TRBV27	16	.	.	TRBJ1-4	TGTGCCAGCACCGAAAGGGGGGGGCCTACCGGTGAAAAACTGTTTTTT	CASTERGGPTGEKLFF
TRBV18	15	TRBD2	.	TRBJ2-7	TGTGCCAGCTCACCATGGACTAGCACCTCCTACGAGCAGTACTTC	CASSPWTSTSYEQYF
TRBV27	13	TRBD2	.	TRBJ2-3	TGTGCCAGCAGTGGGACTAGTACCGATACGCAGTATTTT	CASSGTSTDTQYF
TRBV10-3	15	.	.	TRBJ2-7	TGTGCCATCAGTGAGCCCGGGACGGGGAGCTACGAGCAGTACTTC	CAISEPGTGSYEQYF
TRBV10-2	17	.	.	TRBJ2-6	TGCGCCAGCAGTATCCAGGGGCTCCCCTCTGGGGCCAACGTCCTGACTTTC	CASSIQGLPSGANVLTF
TRBV19	15	TRBD1	few	TRBJ2-3	TGTGCCAGTAGTCCCGGACAGGCCCGCACAGATACGCAGTATTTT	CASSPGQARTDTQYF
TRBV7-3	15	TRBD1	.	TRBJ2-3	TGTGCCAGCAGCTTAGCGGGACAGGACCCAGATACGCAGTATTTT	CASSLAGQDPDTQYF
TRBV28	17	TRBD1	.	TRBJ2-2	TGTGCCAGCTTCCGAGACAGGGGACGAGCGAACACCGGGGAGCTGTTTTTT	CASFRDRGRANTGELFF
TRBV9	17	.	.	TRBJ2-2	TGTGCCAGCAGCGACCCCTTCACGGCCTCCGGGGCCGGGGAGCTGTTTTTT	CASSDPFTASGAGELFF
TRBV19	16	.	.	TRBJ2-7	TGTGCCAGTAGTATAAATTCAGGGGCGGCCTCCTACGAGCAGTACTTC	CASSINSGAASYEQYF
TRBV4-1	14	.	few	TRBJ1-1	TGCGCCAGCAGCCAAGATGAGTGGGGGACTGAAGCTTTCTTT	CASSQDEWGTEAFF
TRBV19	13	.	.	TRBJ1-5	TGTGCCAGTAGTCTCGACAGCGGTTGGCCCCAGCATTTT	CASSLDSGWPQHF
TRBV14	21	TRBD2	.	TRBJ2-7	TGTGCCAGCAGCCAGAAGAGTGGTGGACTAGCGGGAATCAGGACTCCTTACGAGCAGTACTTC	CASSQKSGGLAGIRTPYEQYF
TRBV27	16	.	.	TRBJ1-5	TGTGCCACCGCAGACCTTAGGACGGGGGAGTCCGGGCCCCAGCATTTT	CATADLRTGESGPQHF
TRBV6-5	15	.	.	TRBJ2-7	TGTGCCAGCAGTTACGACTCGGACGGGCTCTACGAGCAGTACTTC	CASSYDSDGLYEQYF
TRBV29-1	15	TRBD1	once	TRBJ2-1	TGCAGCGTTGAAGGTATTGCCGGACAGGGGAATGAGCAGTTCTTC	CSVEGIAGQGNEQFF
TRBV2	12	.	.	TRBJ2-3	TGTGCCAGCAGTTCAGTCCCAGATACGCAGTATTTT	CASSSVPDTQYF
TRBV27	14	.	once	TRBJ2-7	TGTGCCAGCACCCGACTGGGACCCTCCTACGAGCAGTACTTC	CASTRLGPSYEQYF
TRBV5-1	11	.	.	TRBJ2-1	TGCGCCAGCAGGTTGGACAATGAGCAGTTCTTC	CASRLDNEQFF
TRBV2	14	.	.	TRBJ1-1	TGTGCCGAAGGGGCGCGGTGGTCGCGGGTGCGGGTTTTCTTT	CAEGARWSRVRVFF
TRBV20-1	10	.	.	TRBJ2-5	TGCAGTGGGGGAGAAGAGACCCAGTACTTC	CSGGEETQYF
TRBV28	18	TRBD2	.	TRBJ2-2	TGTGCCAGCAGTTCCGCTGGACTAGCGGGATCGAACACCGGGGAGCTGTTTTTT	CASSSAGLAGSNTGELFF
TRBV6-5	14	TRBD1	.	TRBJ2-4	TGTGCCAGCCTTGCCGGGACAGGCCCCCCAATTCAGTACTTC	CASLAGTGPPIQYF
TRBV9	13	.	.	TRBJ2-7	TGTGCCAGCAGCCCCTACCAGGACTACGAGCAGTACTTC	CASSPYQDYEQYF
TRBV15	14	TRBD2	.	TRBJ2-1	TGTGCCACCAGCAGGACTAGCGGGAGTAATGAGCAGTTCTTC	CATSRTSGSNEQFF